This T cell receptor beta chain originates from a study of CDR3 diversity in severe acne. From the PCR reads, TCRdb called clonotypes with MiXCR, one entry per CDR3 protein. The sample has around 91,000 distinct CDR3 sequences; 51% are singletons. CDR1 is ENHRY and CDR2 is SYGVKD in the germline V gene. There are 13 residues in the CDR3. Trimming took off 4 bases at V and 0 bases at J, with 4 bases between the two ends. The specimen was blood. V gene TRBV10-3 combines with J gene TRBJ1-3; no clear D. This TCR derives from a male donor in good health, without acne. The CDR3 here is CAISGGSGNTIYF. The CDR3 DNA reads as TGTGCCATCAGTGGGGGCTCTGGAAACACCATATATTTT.